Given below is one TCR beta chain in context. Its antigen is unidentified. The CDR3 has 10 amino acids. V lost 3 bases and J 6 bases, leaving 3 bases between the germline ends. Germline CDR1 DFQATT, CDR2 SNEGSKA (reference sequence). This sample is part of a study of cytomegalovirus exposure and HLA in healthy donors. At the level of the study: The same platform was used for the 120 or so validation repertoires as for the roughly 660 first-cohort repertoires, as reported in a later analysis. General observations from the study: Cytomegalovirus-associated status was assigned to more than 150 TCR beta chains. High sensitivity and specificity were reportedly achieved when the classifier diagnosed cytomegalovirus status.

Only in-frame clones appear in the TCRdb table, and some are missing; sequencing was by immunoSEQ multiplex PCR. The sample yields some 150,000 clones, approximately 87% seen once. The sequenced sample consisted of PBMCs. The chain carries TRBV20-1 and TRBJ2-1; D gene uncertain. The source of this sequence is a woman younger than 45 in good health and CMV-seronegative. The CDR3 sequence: CSASRNEQFF. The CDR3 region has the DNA TGCAGTGCTAGTCGCAATGAGCAGTTCTTC.